This T cell receptor (beta chain) stems from a study of cytomegalovirus exposure and HLA in healthy donors. 60 Vbeta and 13 Jbeta primers were used in PCR. Produced via immunoSEQ multiplex PCR; TCRdb's table is partial and in-frame only. This sample carries 150,000 to 200,000 clones, around 76% of them seen once, and the ten largest clones take approximately 1.5%. The CDR3 runs to 17 residues. CDR1 is MNHEY and CDR2 is SMNVEV in the germline V gene (reference sequence). The trim removed 5 bases at V and 5 bases at J, leaving 12 bases unmatched. The specimen was PBMCs. This receptor was obtained from a man aged 40-49 years in good health and CMV-seronegative. This sequence joins TRBV27 and TRBJ2-2; 9 positions match TRBD1. CDR3 coding DNA: TGTGCCAGCAGTCTACGGACAGGGGATTGGCGGACCGGGGAGCTGTTTTTT. Its protein is CASSLRTGDWRTGELFF.